This T cell receptor (beta chain) came from a study of blood T cell repertoires in COVID-19. Study details: The study drew acute and convalescent COVID-19 samples from the United States, Italy and Spain. Sources were T cells, B-cell-depleted T cells, or PBMCs; the material itself was cDNA or gDNA.

V dropped 3 bases and J dropped 5; count of bases not matched to a gene: 5. The germline CDR1 and CDR2 sequences are MDHEN and SYDVKM. This CDR3 comprises 15 residues. For recovered donors of Cohort 3, there were two negative PCRs, clearance, or symptom resolution. The authors' processing: Estimated nucleated cell counts came from reference gene primer amplification. Clones were sequenced by immunoSEQ multiplex PCR, and TCRdb holds only the in-frame ones, with some missing. V and J calls and clone size follow that table, whereas D and trimming were derived from the DNA. Of around 300,000 clones in the sample, around 90% were seen once.

The chain has TRBV28 and TRBJ2-1; TRBD2 aligns across 9 bases. The specimen was PBMCs or T cells enriched from blood (not recorded which). The source is a woman in her forties or fifties who had recovered from COVID-19. CDR3 residues: CASSFSGSRNNEQFF. CDR3 sequence (DNA): TGTGCCAGCAGTTTTAGCGGGAGTCGGAACAATGAGCAGTTCTTC. Combining the CDR3 with reference TRBV28 and TRBJ2-1 gives the whole variable domain DVKVTQSSRYLVKRTGEKVFLECVQDMDHENMFWYRQDPGLGLRLIYFSYDVKMKEKGDIPEGYSVSREKKERFSLILESASTNQTSMYLCASSFSGSRNNEQFFGPGTRLTVL.